This T cell receptor (beta chain) is drawn from a study of blood T cells in healthy people across ages. Study summary: About one barcoded beta molecule was captured per two T cells (by template switching). Study-wide results and limits: Investigators treated diversity estimates from one million T cells as underestimates. Per million T cells, TCR beta diversity dropped about linearly as age rose.

The use of a sample-barcoded 5' primer and a J-beta primer mix characterized a second PCR of roughly 7 to 12 cycles. Each CDR3 protein is one row after TCRdb ran MiXCR on the 5' RACE reads. Of around 1,000,000 distinct CDR3 sequences listed, around two fifths were seen once; the top ten hold 13%. Samples had at least 6.5 million PBMCs isolated from them. This CDR3 comprises 14 residues. The J segment lost 12 bases and the V segment lost 6 bases, leaving 16 bases of the junction unmatched. Germline assignment: CDR1 DFQATT and CDR2 SNEGSKA (reference sequence). For this clonotype: No antigen is known for it.

This chain joins TRBV20-1 and TRBJ2-7; 11 bases line up with TRBD2. The sequenced sample was blood. The source of this sequence is a man between 18 and 35 years old in good health. This chain's CDR3 is CSATPLAGVETPYF. The DNA of the CDR3 is TGCAGTGCCACTCCACTAGCGGGGGTGGAGACCCCGTACTTC.